This T cell receptor beta chain was documented in a study of cytomegalovirus exposure and HLA in healthy donors. Study as a whole: Researchers previously reported finding 100 million or so unique TCR beta sequences from 170 million or so T cells.

60 Vbeta and 13 Jbeta primers were used in PCR. Clones were read by immunoSEQ multiplex PCR, and TCRdb kept only the in-frame ones, dropping some. The sample records under 250,000 clones, 75% to 85% being singletons. Trimming pared 7 bases from V and 3 bases from J, leaving 18 bases between. Per germline, CDR1 SQVTM and CDR2 ANQGSEA. The CDR3 consists of 14 residues. The material sequenced was PBMCs. This clonotype was sampled from a woman aged 55-69 years in good health and CMV-seropositive. This sequence joins TRBV29-1 and TRBJ1-1; tentative D call: TRBD1 (6 bases). DNA for the CDR3: TGCAGCGCCCCAATACTGGGGGCGTACACTGAAGCTTTCTTT. Translating it yields CSAPILGAYTEAFF.